This TCR beta chain came from a study of human CD8 memory T cell subsets. By UMI-labeled 5' RACE, the TCR beta libraries were made. Reanalyzing the 5' RACE reads, TCRdb keeps one entry per CDR3 protein, without DNA. The specimen's table records roughly 5,000 distinct CDR3 sequences. This CDR3 has 16 amino acids. Germline V gives CDR1 DFQATT, CDR2 SNEGSKA (reference sequence). Study results and limitations: This study determined the sequences of T cell receptor beta chains and of no other chains. Stem-like memory and precursor exhausted T cell repertoires barely overlapped. A similarly high level of diversity characterized stem-like memory and precursor exhausted T cells, unlike effector memory cells.

RNA originated from duplicate vials containing approximately 150,000 sorted CD8+ T cells per subset. Regarding this clonotype: Antigen: not known.

The chain recombines TRBV20-1 with TRBJ2-1; TCRdb's D call of TRBD2 is untestable without DNA. The clonotype comes from a human donor in good health. Sequenced: CD8+ T cells from PBMCs. CDR3 residues: CSAQGVGTSGILEQFF.